These T cell receptor beta chains were read from a single sample in a study of T cell repertoires in cytomegalovirus infection. TCRdb redid the calling of the reads with MiXCR, one entry per CDR3 protein. Among 150,000 to 200,000 distinct CDR3 sequences listed, 28% were seen once. Material: PBMCs. The receptors were sampled from a human donor in good health (CMV status not recorded). Some clones in this sample may be carry-over from other donors' samples. CDR3s include the opening cysteine and the closing phenylalanine or tryptophan. Each record gives: clone size, CDR3 length, V gene, D gene, J gene, CDR3 protein, CDR3 DNA. A D gene is named only where the DNA matches it firmly. Clone size appears in some rows only: once, few, many, or a class for an expanded clone.

.	12	TRBV29-1	.	TRBJ2-4	CSAGGAVNIQYF	TGCAGCGCTGGTGGTGCAGTAAACATTCAGTACTTC
few	14	TRBV2	.	TRBJ1-1	CASSEFLGGTEAFF	TGTGCCAGCAGTGAATTTCTCGGAGGAACTGAAGCTTTCTTT
many	14	TRBV7-2	.	TRBJ1-2	CASSAQGAQSGYTF	TGTGCCAGCAGCGCTCAGGGAGCCCAGAGTGGCTACACCTTC
few	13	TRBV6-1	.	TRBJ1-2	CASSVGVNYGYTF	TGTGCCAGCAGTGTTGGGGTTAACTATGGCTACACCTTC
.	14	TRBV19	.	TRBJ1-1	CASSRRGRNTEAFF	TGTGCCAGTAGCCGCAGGGGCAGAAACACTGAAGCTTTCTTT
few	13	TRBV6-1	.	TRBJ2-7	CASSRQEPYEQYF	TGTGCCAGCAGTCGACAGGAACCCTACGAGCAGTACTTC
.	12	TRBV27	.	TRBJ2-1	CASSPLGGEQFF	TGTGCCAGCAGTCCCCTTGGGGGTGAGCAGTTCTTC
few	15	TRBV7-2	.	TRBJ2-5	CASSLEAPPAGTQYF	TGTGCCAGCAGCTTAGAAGCGCCCCCCGCCGGGACCCAGTACTTC
few	16	TRBV7-3	TRBD2	TRBJ2-2	CASSPSGGESSGELFF	TGTGCCAGCAGCCCTAGCGGGGGGGAGAGTTCCGGGGAGCTGTTTTTT
few	14	TRBV7-3	TRBD1	TRBJ1-1	CASSFGTGGTEAFF	TGTGCCAGCAGCTTCGGGACAGGGGGTACTGAAGCTTTCTTT
.	17	TRBV5-1	TRBD1	TRBJ1-6	CASSRLGRTGLNSPLHF	TGCGCCAGCAGCCGGCTGGGCCGGACAGGCCTAAATTCACCCCTCCACTTT
few	14	TRBV7-2	.	TRBJ1-4	CASSSAFGGEKLFF	TGTGCCAGCAGCTCAGCCTTCGGCGGTGAAAAACTGTTTTTT
many	15	TRBV7-8	.	TRBJ2-7	CASSSYVGPSYEQYF	TGTGCCAGCAGCTCCTACGTAGGGCCCTCCTACGAGCAGTACTTC
.	18	TRBV10-3	.	TRBJ2-4	CAISEPPGGLGAKNIQYF	TGTGCCATCAGTGAGCCCCCCGGGGGGCTTGGGGCCAAAAACATTCAGTACTTC
.	15	TRBV18	.	TRBJ2-3	CASSPPMIPGGTQYF	TGTGCCAGCTCACCACCGATGATACCAGGTGGTACGCAGTATTTT
few	15	TRBV9	.	TRBJ2-1	CASSVVGSSYNEQFF	TGTGCCAGCAGCGTAGTTGGGAGCTCCTACAATGAGCAGTTCTTC
.	16	TRBV6-8	TRBD2	TRBJ2-2	CASSRGGGRSTGELFF	TGTGCCAGCAGCCGCGGCGGGGGGAGAAGCACCGGGGAGCTGTTTTTT
many	14	TRBV7-2	.	TRBJ1-3	CASRPTNSGNTIYF	TGTGCCAGCAGGCCCACCAACTCTGGAAACACCATATATTTT
.	13	TRBV12-3/TRBV12-4	.	TRBJ2-7	CASSRTASYEQYF	TGTGCCAGCAGTAGGACAGCTTCCTACGAGCAGTACTTC
.	16	TRBV14	.	TRBJ1-1	CASSPVGRGGTTEAFF	TGTGCCAGCAGCCCCGTTGGAAGAGGGGGTACCACTGAAGCTTTCTTT
many	16	TRBV7-8	TRBD2	TRBJ2-5	CASSLELAGGRETQYF	TGTGCCAGCAGCTTAGAGCTAGCGGGGGGTAGGGAGACCCAGTACTTC
.	15	TRBV6-1	TRBD2	TRBJ2-7	CASRPTSGGETEQYF	TGTGCCAGCAGGCCGACTAGCGGGGGGGAAACCGAGCAGTACTTC
.	16	TRBV5-6	.	TRBJ2-1	CASSLGTGSSYNEQFF	TGTGCCAGCAGCTTGGGTACGGGGAGCTCCTACAATGAGCAGTTCTTC
many	17	TRBV6-5	.	TRBJ2-1	CASSYRGWESSYNEQFF	TGTGCCAGCAGTTACCGAGGCTGGGAAAGTTCCTACAATGAGCAGTTCTTC
.	13	TRBV14	TRBD2	TRBJ2-1	CASSQDLAGEQFF	TGTGCCAGCAGCCAAGATCTAGCGGGGGAGCAGTTCTTC
few	16	TRBV7-8	TRBD1	TRBJ2-3	CASSPPGQGISDTQYF	TGTGCCAGCAGCCCTCCGGGACAGGGAATTTCGGATACGCAGTATTTT
.	15	TRBV20-1	.	TRBJ1-2	CSARILRDYPGGYTF	TGCAGTGCTAGAATTCTTAGGGACTACCCCGGAGGCTACACCTTC
few	14	TRBV7-8	.	TRBJ2-7	CASSPRDSSYEQYF	TGTGCCAGCAGCCCCCGGGACTCCTCCTACGAGCAGTACTTC
.	16	TRBV7-2	TRBD2	TRBJ2-1	CASSARTSGTYNDQFF	TGTGCCAGCAGCGCCCGGACTAGCGGGACCTACAATGATCAGTTCTTC
.	18	TRBV7-8	TRBD2	TRBJ2-1	CASSLAWVSGDSYNEQFF	TGTGCCAGCAGCTTAGCGTGGGTTAGCGGGGATTCTTACAATGAGCAGTTCTTC
few	15	TRBV6-6	TRBD2	TRBJ2-2	CASSLTSGDTGELFF	TGTGCCAGCAGTTTAACTAGCGGAGACACCGGGGAGCTGTTTTTT